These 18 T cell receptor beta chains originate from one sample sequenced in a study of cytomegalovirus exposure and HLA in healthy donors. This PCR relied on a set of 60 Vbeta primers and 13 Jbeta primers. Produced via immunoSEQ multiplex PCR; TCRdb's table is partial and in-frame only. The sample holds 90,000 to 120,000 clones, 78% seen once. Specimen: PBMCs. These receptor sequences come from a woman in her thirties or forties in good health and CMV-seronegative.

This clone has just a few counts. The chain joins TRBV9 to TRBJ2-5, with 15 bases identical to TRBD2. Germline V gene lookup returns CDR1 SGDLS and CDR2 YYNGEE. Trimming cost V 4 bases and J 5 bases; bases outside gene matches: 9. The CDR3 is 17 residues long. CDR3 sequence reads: CASSLGLAGGPWETQYF. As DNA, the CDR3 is TGTGCCAGCAGCCTAGGACTAGCGGGAGGGCCGTGGGAGACCCAGTACTTC.

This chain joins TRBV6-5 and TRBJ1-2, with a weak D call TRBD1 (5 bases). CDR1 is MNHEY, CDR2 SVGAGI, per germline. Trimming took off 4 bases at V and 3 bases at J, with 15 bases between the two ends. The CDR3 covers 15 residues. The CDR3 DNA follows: TGTGCCAGCAGTTCCGCCCCGGGGGAACACTATGGCTACACCTTC. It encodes CASSSAPGEHYGYTF.

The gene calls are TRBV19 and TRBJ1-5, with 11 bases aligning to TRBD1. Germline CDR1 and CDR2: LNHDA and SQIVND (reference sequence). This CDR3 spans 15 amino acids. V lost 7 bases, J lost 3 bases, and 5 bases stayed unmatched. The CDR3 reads CASIGTGGLNQPQHF. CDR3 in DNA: TGTGCCAGTATCGGGACAGGGGGGCTCAATCAGCCCCAGCATTTT.

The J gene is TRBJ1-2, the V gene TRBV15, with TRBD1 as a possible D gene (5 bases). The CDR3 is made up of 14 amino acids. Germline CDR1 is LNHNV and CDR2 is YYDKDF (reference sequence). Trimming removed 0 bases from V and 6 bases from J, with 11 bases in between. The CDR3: CATSRDSGFHGYTF. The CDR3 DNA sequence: TGTGCCACCAGCAGAGATTCAGGGTTTCATGGCTACACCTTC.

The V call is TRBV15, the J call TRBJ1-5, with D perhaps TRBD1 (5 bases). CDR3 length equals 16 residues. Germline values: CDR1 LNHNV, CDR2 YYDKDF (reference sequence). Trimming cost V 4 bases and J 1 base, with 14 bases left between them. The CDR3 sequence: CATSIPREGSNQPQHF. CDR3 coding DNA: TGTGCCACCAGCATACCAAGGGAGGGGAGCAATCAGCCCCAGCATTTT.

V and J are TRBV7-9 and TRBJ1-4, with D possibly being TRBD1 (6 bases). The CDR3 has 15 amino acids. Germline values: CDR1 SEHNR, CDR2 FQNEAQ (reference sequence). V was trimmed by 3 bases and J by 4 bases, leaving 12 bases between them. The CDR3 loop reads CASSFPGQSNEKLFF. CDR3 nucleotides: TGTGCCAGCAGCTTTCCAGGACAGAGTAATGAAAAACTGTTTTTT.

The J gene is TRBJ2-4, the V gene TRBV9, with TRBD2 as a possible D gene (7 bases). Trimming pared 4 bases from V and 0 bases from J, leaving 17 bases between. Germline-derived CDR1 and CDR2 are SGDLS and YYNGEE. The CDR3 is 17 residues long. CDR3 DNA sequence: TGTGCCAGCAGCCCCCAACCCGGGGGGCAAGCCAAAAACATTCAGTACTTC. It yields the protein CASSPQPGGQAKNIQYF.

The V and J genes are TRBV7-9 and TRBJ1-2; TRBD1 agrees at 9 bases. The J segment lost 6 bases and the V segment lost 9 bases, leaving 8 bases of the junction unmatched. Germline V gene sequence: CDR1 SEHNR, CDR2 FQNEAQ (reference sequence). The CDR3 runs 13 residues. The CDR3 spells CASWDRAVNGYTF. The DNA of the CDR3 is TGTGCCAGTTGGGACAGGGCTGTAAATGGCTACACCTTC.

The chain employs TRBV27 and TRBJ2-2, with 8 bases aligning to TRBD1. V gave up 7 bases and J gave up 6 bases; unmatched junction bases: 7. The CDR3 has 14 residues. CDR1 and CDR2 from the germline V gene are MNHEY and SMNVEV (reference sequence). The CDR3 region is CASNSGGASGELFF. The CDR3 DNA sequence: TGTGCCAGCAATTCAGGGGGCGCTTCCGGGGAGCTGTTTTTT.

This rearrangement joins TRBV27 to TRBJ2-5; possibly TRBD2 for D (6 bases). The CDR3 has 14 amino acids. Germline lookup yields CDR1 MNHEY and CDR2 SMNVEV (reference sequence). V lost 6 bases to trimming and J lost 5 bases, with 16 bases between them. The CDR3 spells CASRLAGSGETQYF. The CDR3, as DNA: TGTGCCAGCAGGCTCGCGGGGTCGGGGGAGACCCAGTACTTC.

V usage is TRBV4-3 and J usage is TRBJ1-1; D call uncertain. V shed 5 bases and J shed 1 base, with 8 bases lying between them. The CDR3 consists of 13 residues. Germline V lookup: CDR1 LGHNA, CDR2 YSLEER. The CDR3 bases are TGCGCCAGCAGCAGACAAGAGAACACTGAAGCTTTCTTT. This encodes CASSRQENTEAFF.

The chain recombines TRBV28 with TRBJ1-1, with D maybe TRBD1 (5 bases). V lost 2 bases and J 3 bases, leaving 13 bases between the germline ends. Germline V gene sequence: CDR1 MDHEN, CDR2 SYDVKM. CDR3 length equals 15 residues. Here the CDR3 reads CASSLRAGVDTEAFF. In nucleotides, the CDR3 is TGTGCCAGCAGTTTACGTGCGGGGGTAGACACTGAAGCTTTCTTT.

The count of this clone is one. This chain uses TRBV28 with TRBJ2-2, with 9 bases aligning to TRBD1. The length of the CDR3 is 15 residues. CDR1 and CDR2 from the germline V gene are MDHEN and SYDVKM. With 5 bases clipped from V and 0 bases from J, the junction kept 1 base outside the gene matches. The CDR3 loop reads CASSRTGANTGELFF. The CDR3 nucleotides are TGTGCCAGCAGTAGGACAGGGGCGAACACCGGGGAGCTGTTTTTT.

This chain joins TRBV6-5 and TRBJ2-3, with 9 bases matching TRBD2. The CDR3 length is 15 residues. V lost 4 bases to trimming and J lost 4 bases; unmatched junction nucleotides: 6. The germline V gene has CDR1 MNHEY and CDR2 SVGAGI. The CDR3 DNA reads TGTGCCAGCAGTTTGTATAGCGGGAGTGCAGATACGCAGTATTTT. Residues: CASSLYSGSADTQYF.

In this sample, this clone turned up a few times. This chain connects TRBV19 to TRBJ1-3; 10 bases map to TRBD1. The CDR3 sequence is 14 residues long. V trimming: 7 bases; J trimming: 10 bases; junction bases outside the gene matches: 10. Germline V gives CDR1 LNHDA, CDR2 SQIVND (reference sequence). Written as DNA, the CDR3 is TGTGCCAGTACCCGAAAGGGGACAGGGGCAACCATATATTTT. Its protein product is CASTRKGTGATIYF. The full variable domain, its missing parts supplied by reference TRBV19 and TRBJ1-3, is DGGITQSPKYLFRKEGQNVTLSCEQNLNHDAMYWYRQDPGQGLRLIYYSQIVNDFQKGDIAEGYSVSREKKESFPLTVTSAQKNPTAFYLCASTRKGTGATIYFGEGSWLTVV.

CDR3 nucleotides: TGTGCCAGCAGCAGGACAGGACTAACCTACGAGCAGTACTTC. This encodes CASSRTGLTYEQYF. V is TRBV5-4 and J is TRBJ2-7, with D maybe TRBD1 (7 bases). There are 14 residues in the CDR3. V lost 4 bases and J 2 bases, leaving 13 bases between the germline ends. Germline assignment: CDR1 SGHNT and CDR2 YYREEE (reference sequence).

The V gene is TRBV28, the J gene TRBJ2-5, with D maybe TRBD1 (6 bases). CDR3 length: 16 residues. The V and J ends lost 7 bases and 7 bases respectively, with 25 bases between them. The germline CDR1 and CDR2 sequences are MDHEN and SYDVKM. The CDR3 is CASTQFWTASSGTQYF. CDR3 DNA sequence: TGTGCCAGCACTCAATTTTGGACAGCCTCCTCGGGGACCCAGTACTTC. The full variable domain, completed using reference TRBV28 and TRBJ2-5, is DVKVTQSSRYLVKRTGEKVFLECVQDMDHENMFWYRQDPGLGLRLIYFSYDVKMKEKGDIPEGYSVSREKKERFSLILESASTNQTSMYLCASTQFWTASSGTQYFGPGTRLLVL.

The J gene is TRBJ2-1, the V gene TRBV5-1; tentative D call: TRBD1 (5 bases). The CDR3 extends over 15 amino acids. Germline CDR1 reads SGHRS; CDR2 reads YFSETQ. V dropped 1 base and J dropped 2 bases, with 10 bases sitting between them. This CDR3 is CASSLRGLPYNEQFF. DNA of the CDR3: TGCGCCAGCAGCTTGAGGGGATTGCCCTACAATGAGCAGTTCTTC. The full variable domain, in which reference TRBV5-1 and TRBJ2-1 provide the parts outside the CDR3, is KAGVTQTPRYLIKTRGQQVTLSCSPISGHRSVSWYQQTPGQGLQFLFEYFSETQRNKGNFPGRFSGRQFSNSRSEMNVSTLELGDSALYLCASSLRGLPYNEQFFGPGTRLTVL.